This T cell receptor beta chain came from a study of T-cell reconstitution after alpha-beta-depleted transplantation in children. Study conclusions and caveats: Surviving recipient T cells and thymic progenitors accounted for the high day-60 TCRbeta diversity observed in some patients.

Construction of the TCRbeta library involved unique molecular identifiers. TCRdb called the PCR reads again in MiXCR, with one record for every CDR3 protein. The sample yields around 450,000 distinct CDR3 sequences, 43% seen once. Remarks on this clonotype: Its antigen remains unknown.

CDR3 length equals 15 residues. V shed 2 bases and J 3 bases; nucleotides not matched to a gene: 3. In germline, CDR1 is KGHSH, CDR2 LQKENI. The receptor's source is a girl aged 2 to 9 with aplastic anemia, due to receive a stem cell transplant. V is TRBV18 and J is TRBJ2-3; 9 nucleotides align to TRBD2. The sequencing here drew on PBMCs, taken before TCRalphabeta/CD19-depleted stem cell transplant. The CDR3 loop reads CASSPSSGRTDTQYF. Here the CDR3 DNA reads TGTGCCAGCTCACCATCGAGCGGGAGGACAGATACGCAGTATTTT.